This TCR beta chain was profiled in a study of siplizumab effects on memory and regulatory T cells. Only in-frame clones appear in the TCRdb table, and some are missing; sequencing was by immunoSEQ multiplex PCR. This table holds roughly 120,000 clones, approximately 90% found once. As to this clone: Its cognate antigen is unknown.

Regarding the study as a whole: Memory cells seemed less diverse than naive T cells, which seemed major alloresponse contributors. It was not possible to assign a naive or memory phenotype to roughly 80-97% of proliferating CD4+ or CD8+ clones. Just a small share of alloreactive clones was traced back to unstimulated subsets.

The germline V gene encodes CDR1 MNHEY and CDR2 SVGAGI. V was clipped by 4 bases and J by 6 bases, with 16 bases between them. The CDR3 totals 14 residues. This chain joins TRBV6-5 and TRBJ2-7, with a weak D call TRBD2 (6 bases). The receptor comes from a human donor in good health. Input material: Tregs sorted from blood. The CDR3 here is CASSFYGRGGEQYF. CDR3 DNA sequence: TGTGCCAGCAGTTTTTACGGACGGGGAGGCGAGCAGTACTTC.